The 20 T cell receptor beta chains below come from one sample, sequenced in a study of cytomegalovirus exposure and HLA in healthy donors. Primers for the PCR totalled 60 Vbeta and 13 Jbeta. This table comes from immunoSEQ multiplex PCR, and its TCRdb copy is limited to in-frame clones, with some not included. The top ten clones hold under 7.5% of a sample with roughly 80,000 clones, about 68% of them seen once. The sequencing sample was made of PBMCs. The receptors were sampled from a woman in her forties or fifties in good health and CMV-seropositive.

This clone was seen more than once but under ten times. V usage is TRBV5-1 and J usage is TRBJ2-5; 7 bases map to TRBD2. The CDR3 contains 14 residues. Germline V CDR1 and CDR2: SGHRS, YFSETQ. The V gene end was trimmed by 3 bases and the J gene end by 5 bases; junction bases not matched to a gene: 7. The CDR3 DNA is TGCGCCAGCAGCTATGGACTAGGGTATGAGACCCAGTACTTC. Its protein is CASSYGLGYETQYF.

This clone came up a few times. This chain links TRBV5-1 with TRBJ1-1; maybe TRBD1 (6 bases). Trimming removed 4 bases from V and 3 bases from J, with 16 bases in between. The germline V gene encodes CDR1 SGHRS and CDR2 YFSETQ. The CDR3 totals 15 residues. The CDR3 reads CASSLGQSKDTEAFF. CDR3 DNA: TGCGCCAGCAGCCTCGGACAGTCTAAGGACACTGAAGCTTTCTTT. The full variable domain, with the rest looked up from reference TRBV5-1 and TRBJ1-1, is KAGVTQTPRYLIKTRGQQVTLSCSPISGHRSVSWYQQTPGQGLQFLFEYFSETQRNKGNFPGRFSGRQFSNSRSEMNVSTLELGDSALYLCASSLGQSKDTEAFFGQGTRLTVV.

There are a few counts of this clone. The chain has TRBV9 and TRBJ1-4, with D hard to call. The CDR3 has 15 amino acids. V was clipped by 0 bases and J by 2 bases, with 8 bases between them. Germline V lookup: CDR1 SGDLS, CDR2 YYNGEE. The CDR3 loop is CASSVGVGTNEKLFF. CDR3 nucleotides: TGTGCCAGCAGCGTAGGTGTGGGCACTAATGAAAAACTGTTTTTT.

The chain recombines TRBV15 with TRBJ1-5; 10 nucleotides match TRBD1. The CDR3 extends over 17 amino acids. V trimming: 5 bases; J trimming: 4 bases; junction bases outside the gene matches: 11. Germline CDR1 is LNHNV and CDR2 is YYDKDF (reference sequence). CDR3 nucleotide sequence: TGTGCCACCAGCGGTTATGCCGGGACAGGGGTTAATCAGCCCCAGCATTTT. Protein: CATSGYAGTGVNQPQHF.

This clone was seen only a few times. This chain links TRBV19 with TRBJ2-5, with TRBD1 matching over 7 bases. Germline values: CDR1 LNHDA, CDR2 SQIVND (reference sequence). V gave up 6 bases and J gave up 2 bases; unmatched junction bases: 9. This CDR3 has 15 amino acids. The chain's CDR3 is CASRPLGGQQETQYF. In DNA, the CDR3 is TGTGCCAGTAGACCTCTAGGGGGACAGCAAGAGACCCAGTACTTC.

V and J are TRBV6-5 and TRBJ1-2, with D possibly TRBD1 on 6 matching bases. Trimming shortened V by 10 bases and J by 0 bases, and 15 bases separated the two germline ends. Germline CDR1 is MNHEY and CDR2 is SVGAGI. The CDR3 sequence is 14 residues long. The CDR3 sequence is CATQLEGANYGYTF. In DNA form, the CDR3 reads TGTGCCACCCAGTTAGAGGGGGCTAACTATGGCTACACCTTC.

The V gene is TRBV18, the J gene TRBJ1-4; the D is unclear. Between the trimmed V and J ends, which lost 3 bases and 10 bases, there was a span of 9 bases. CDR1 and CDR2 (germline): KGHSH, LQKENI. The CDR3 loop spans 12 amino acids. CDR3: CASSPSAGKLFF. The CDR3 bases are TGTGCCAGCTCACCCAGCGCGGGAAAACTGTTTTTT.

The chain uses TRBV5-1 and TRBJ1-1; tentatively, D is TRBD1 (6 bases). The CDR3 consists of 16 residues. Trimming took off 4 bases at V and 2 bases at J, with 18 bases between the two ends. Germline V gene sequence: CDR1 SGHRS, CDR2 YFSETQ. CDR3 residues: CASSVTHREGNTEAFF. In nucleotides, the CDR3 is TGCGCCAGCAGCGTCACACACAGGGAAGGCAACACTGAAGCTTTCTTT.

The chain is built from TRBV10-3 and TRBJ2-7; 8 bases line up with TRBD1. Germline CDR1 ENHRY, CDR2 SYGVKD. The V and J ends lost 6 bases and 6 bases, in that order; junction bases with no gene match: 10. This CDR3 has 14 amino acids. The CDR3: CAISRQGRLGEQYV. Here the CDR3 DNA reads TGTGCCATCAGCCGACAGGGGCGATTGGGCGAGCAGTACGTC.

The rearrangement uses TRBV6-5 and TRBJ2-5, with TRBD1 matching 12 bases. Germline CDR1 MNHEY, CDR2 SVGAGI. CDR3 size: 15 residues. The trim removed 6 bases at V and 11 bases at J, leaving 13 bases unmatched. The CDR3, as DNA: TGTGCCAGCAGAAAGCCCGGGACAGGGGGCTGGGAGCAGTACTTC. It translates to CASRKPGTGGWEQYF.

V gene TRBV6-5 combines with J gene TRBJ1-3, with a weak D call TRBD1 (6 bases). Trimming left V 6 bases short and J 8 bases short, with 20 bases between. The CDR3 covers 15 residues. CDR1 and CDR2 (germline): MNHEY, SVGAGI. The CDR3 sequence is CASSRDGGLGDTIYF. The CDR3 coding sequence is TGTGCCAGCAGCAGGGACGGGGGGCTGGGGGACACCATATATTTT.

The CDR3: CASSKGQGAEKLFF. The CDR3 region has the DNA TGTGCCAGCAGTAAAGGACAGGGGGCCGAAAAACTGTTTTTT. This rearrangement joins TRBV2 to TRBJ1-4; 11 bases line up with TRBD1. The germline V gene has CDR1 SNHLY and CDR2 FYNNEI. V dropped 5 bases and J dropped 8; count of bases not matched to a gene: 4. The CDR3 is made up of 14 amino acids.

The genes are TRBV12-5 and TRBJ2-1; 13 bases fit TRBD2. Germline-derived CDR1 and CDR2 are LGHNT and FRNRAP. J lost 0 bases, V lost 6 bases, and 5 bases had no gene match. The CDR3 has 17 amino acids. The CDR3 bases are TGTGCTAGTGGCGGACTAGCGGGGGATTCCTCCTACAATGAGCAGTTCTTC. It codes for CASGGLAGDSSYNEQFF.

This chain uses TRBV29-1 with TRBJ2-3; D is possibly TRBD2 (5 bases). This CDR3 is 13 amino acids long. V was clipped by 3 bases and J by 4 bases, with 11 bases between them. In germline, CDR1 is SQVTM, CDR2 ANQGSEA. CDR3 loop: CSVDFVGADTQYF. CDR3 nucleotides: TGCAGCGTTGATTTCGTCGGGGCAGATACGCAGTATTTT.

This clone showed up just a few times. Written as DNA, the CDR3 is TGTGCCAGCAGCCCACAGGGGGCTAGCTCACCCCTCCACTTT. Encoded protein: CASSPQGASSPLHF. The chain has TRBV14 and TRBJ1-6, with TRBD1 matching 9 bases. The germline V gene has CDR1 SGHDN and CDR2 FVKESK. The CDR3 spans 14 residues. The V gene end was trimmed by 4 bases and the J gene end by 10 bases; junction bases not matched to a gene: 5.

The gene calls are TRBV6-6 and TRBJ1-1, with D unresolved. The V and J ends lost 5 bases and 8 bases respectively, with 15 bases between them. The CDR3 length is 13 residues. Germline CDR1 is MNHNY and CDR2 is SVGAGI (reference sequence). The CDR3 DNA reads as TGTGCCAGCAGTCCCCCCGACACGATGGAAGCTTTCTTT. It translates to CASSPPDTMEAFF.

The J gene is TRBJ1-1, the V gene TRBV9, with D perhaps matching TRBD1 (6 bases). The CDR3 runs 13 residues. V was pared by 2 bases and J by 6 bases, with 11 bases between. Looked up from germline, CDR1 is SGDLS and CDR2 is YYNGEE. The DNA for the CDR3 is TGTGCCAGCAGCGTTTTTGAGGGGGCTGAAGCTTTCTTT. It encodes CASSVFEGAEAFF.

The gene calls are TRBV11-2 and TRBJ1-6, with 8 nucleotides matching TRBD1. The germline V gene has CDR1 SGHAT and CDR2 FQNNGV. The CDR3 runs 16 residues. V was clipped by 5 bases and J by 6 bases; unmatched bases: 9. In nucleotides, the CDR3 is TGTGCCAGCAGCCCCTTCAGGACAGGGTTTAATTCACCCCTCCACTTT. It codes for CASSPFRTGFNSPLHF.

V gene TRBV5-1 combines with J gene TRBJ1-4; perhaps TRBD1 as D (6 bases). From germline, CDR1 is SGHRS and CDR2 YFSETQ. The ends were cut back, 4 bases at V and 12 bases at J, with 19 bases in the middle. This CDR3 region has 14 residues. As DNA, the CDR3 is TGCGCCAGCAGCAGGACCGGGACAAGGGGTGAACTGTTTTTT. It specifies CASSRTGTRGELFF.

The chain links TRBV5-1 to TRBJ1-2; 8 bases map to TRBD1. V dropped 1 base and J dropped 6; count of bases not matched to a gene: 2. The CDR3 has 13 residues. Germline CDR1 is SGHRS and CDR2 is YFSETQ. CDR3 sequence: CASSLPTGDGYTF. The CDR3 DNA follows: TGCGCCAGCAGCTTGCCGACAGGGGATGGCTACACCTTC.